The 26 T cell receptor beta chains listed next were all sequenced from one sample in a study of memory CD4+ T cells and cytomegalovirus serostatus. Measured with immunoSEQ multiplex PCR; TCRdb has only the in-frame clones, and not every one. Among around 99,000 clones, 75% to 85% were seen once, and the ten largest hold about 3.5%. The sort gate was single viable CD3+CD4+CD8-CD45RO+ cells for memory CD4+ T cells. Sequencing was done on a sample of memory CD4+ T cells from blood. Receptors were obtained from an adult in good health and CMV-seropositive.

V gene TRBV7-9 combines with J gene TRBJ2-1, with 7 bases aligning to TRBD1. CDR1 and CDR2 (germline): SEHNR, FQNEAQ (reference sequence). J gave up 5 bases and V 5 bases, and 9 bases lay outside the gene matches. CDR3 length: 15 amino acids. CDR3 sequence (DNA): TGTGCCAGCAGCCAAGTCCGGACAGGTAACAATGAGCAGTTCTTC. Encoded protein: CASSQVRTGNNEQFF.

This chain joins TRBV6-6 and TRBJ2-7; 9 bases agree with TRBD2. With V trimmed by 6 bases and J by 3 bases, 9 bases remained unmatched. The CDR3 contains 15 residues. Germline-derived CDR1 and CDR2 are MNHNY and SVGAGI (reference sequence). CDR3 region: CASSHILREGYEQYF. CDR3 coding DNA: TGTGCCAGCAGCCATATCCTGCGGGAGGGCTACGAGCAGTACTTC.

The chain uses TRBV6-1 and TRBJ1-4; 9 bases map to TRBD1. V gave up 4 bases and J gave up 7 bases; unmatched junction bases: 4. The CDR3 has 14 amino acids. Germline CDR1 and CDR2: MNHNS and SASEGT. The CDR3 sequence: CASSGGQGAEKLFF. CDR3 DNA: TGTGCCAGCAGTGGGGGACAGGGAGCTGAAAAACTGTTTTTT.

The V gene is TRBV28, the J gene TRBJ1-1, with 7 bases matching TRBD1. CDR1 and CDR2 from the germline V gene are MDHEN and SYDVKM. After removal of 7 bases from V and 8 bases from J, the junction contained 13 bases not matched to a gene. The CDR3 sequence is 14 residues long. The CDR3 nucleotides are TGTGCCAGCACCACTCCGGGACAGAGGTCAGAAGCTTTCTTT. It is translated as CASTTPGQRSEAFF.

The chain links TRBV2 to TRBJ2-1; 7 nucleotides line up with TRBD2. CDR1 and CDR2 (germline): SNHLY, FYNNEI. The CDR3 covers 15 residues. V was clipped by 4 bases and J by 8 bases; unmatched bases: 11. This CDR3 reads CASSVGLVTGDEQFF. The CDR3 nucleotides read TGTGCCAGCAGTGTAGGACTAGTGACTGGGGATGAGCAGTTCTTC.

This chain joins TRBV18 and TRBJ1-1; tentative D call: TRBD1 (6 bases). Germline V gene sequence: CDR1 KGHSH, CDR2 LQKENI. There are 14 residues in the CDR3. V was pared by 6 bases and J by 5 bases, with 16 bases between. The CDR3 coding sequence is TGTGCCAGCTCCCCGGGCGAGGGGGTTACTGAAGCTTTCTTT. Its translation: CASSPGEGVTEAFF.

This chain joins TRBV5-1 and TRBJ1-2, with no clear D. Germline CDR1 and CDR2: SGHRS and YFSETQ. Deletions cut 0 bases from V and 4 bases from J, with 7 bases between. The CDR3 covers 13 residues. CDR3 residues: CASSLDHIYGYTF. In nucleotides, the CDR3 is TGCGCCAGCAGCTTGGATCATATCTATGGCTACACCTTC.

The chain links TRBV18 to TRBJ2-1; TRBD1 matches at 7 bases. The germline gives CDR1 KGHSH, CDR2 LQKENI. The CDR3 spans 15 residues. J was trimmed by 0 bases and V by 3 bases; bases with no gene match: 2. The CDR3 sequence: CASSPRTGSYNEQFF. DNA of the CDR3: TGTGCCAGCTCACCGAGGACAGGCTCCTACAATGAGCAGTTCTTC. The variable domain in full, with the rest retrieved from reference TRBV18 and TRBJ2-1, is NAGVMQNPRHLVRRRGQEARLRCSPMKGHSHVYWYRQLPEEGLKFMVYLQKENIIDESGMPKERFSAEFPKEGPSILRIQQVVRGDSAAYFCASSPRTGSYNEQFFGPGTRLTVL.

The chain carries TRBV18 and TRBJ2-3; no clear D. Germline V gene data show CDR1 as KGHSH and CDR2 as LQKENI. Trimming stripped 3 bases from V and 1 base from J, with 14 bases between. The CDR3 has 16 amino acids. In DNA form, the CDR3 reads TGTGCCAGCTCACCGGTTTTTTATGGGGGCACAGATACGCAGTATTTT. Its translation is CASSPVFYGGTDTQYF. Full variable domain (missing parts from reference TRBV18 and TRBJ2-3): NAGVMQNPRHLVRRRGQEARLRCSPMKGHSHVYWYRQLPEEGLKFMVYLQKENIIDESGMPKERFSAEFPKEGPSILRIQQVVRGDSAAYFCASSPVFYGGTDTQYFGPGTRLTVL.

Written as DNA, the CDR3 is TGTGCCAGCAGCGTAGGGGTGACAGGGGGCCCCGAGCAGTACTTC. Translation: CASSVGVTGGPEQYF. The chain has TRBV9 and TRBJ2-7; 10 bases are shared with TRBD1. Germline CDR1 SGDLS, CDR2 YYNGEE. V lost 0 bases and J lost 6; bases outside the gene matches: 6. The CDR3 extends over 15 amino acids.

This chain joins TRBV9 and TRBJ2-7, with D possibly matching TRBD2 (6 bases). The V and J ends lost 2 bases and 1 base respectively, with 19 bases between them. The CDR3 runs to 17 residues. The germline CDR1 and CDR2 sequences are SGDLS and YYNGEE. CDR3 sequence reads: CASSVPGVMRPSYEQYF. The CDR3 coding sequence is TGTGCCAGCAGCGTCCCGGGAGTGATGCGGCCTTCCTACGAGCAGTACTTC.

The chain links TRBV5-8 to TRBJ2-7; 8 nucleotides agree with TRBD1. V dropped 4 bases and J dropped 4; count of bases not matched to a gene: 13. Germline values: CDR1 SGHTS, CDR2 YDEGEE. The CDR3 covers 16 residues. CDR3 sequence reads: CASSKDQGAIVYEQYF. As DNA, the CDR3 is TGTGCCAGCAGCAAGGACCAGGGGGCGATCGTATACGAGCAGTACTTC.

The genes are TRBV4-1 and TRBJ1-5, with TRBD1 matching 11 bases. The ends lost 4 bases at V and 2 bases at J; junction bases unmatched: 16. The CDR3 totals 20 residues. CDR1 and CDR2 (germline): MGHRA, YSYEKL. The CDR3 DNA reads TGCGCCAGCAGCCTCTCTAAAGGGACAGGGGGTCTATATGGCAATCAGCCCCAGCATTTT. This gives the protein CASSLSKGTGGLYGNQPQHF.

The chain is built from TRBV5-1 and TRBJ2-7; D unclear. The CDR3 totals 13 residues. V lost 0 bases and J 4 bases, leaving 8 bases between the germline ends. CDR1 is SGHRS and CDR2 is YFSETQ in the germline V gene. The DNA for the CDR3 is TGCGCCAGCAGCTTGGACTATGTATACGAGCAGTACTTC. It specifies CASSLDYVYEQYF.

This sequence joins TRBV11-3 and TRBJ2-1; 10 bases are a match to TRBD2. Germline CDR1 and CDR2: SGHNT and YENEEA. The CDR3 covers 16 residues. Trimming took 0 bases from V and 4 from J; bases not matched to a gene: 3. This CDR3 is CASSLDLLAGYNEQFF. The CDR3 bases are TGTGCCAGCAGCTTAGATTTACTAGCGGGGTACAATGAGCAGTTCTTC.

V is TRBV7-9 and J is TRBJ1-4, with D perhaps TRBD1 (6 bases). From germline, CDR1 is SEHNR and CDR2 FQNEAQ (reference sequence). There are 16 residues in the CDR3. V dropped 5 bases and J dropped 6 bases, with 19 bases sitting between them. This CDR3 is CASSLDRSRGYEKLFF. CDR3 nucleotides: TGTGCCAGCAGCCTCGACAGGTCCCGGGGTTATGAAAAACTGTTTTTT.

The table lists this clone with a few counts. The V gene is TRBV11-1, the J gene TRBJ1-1; tentatively, D is TRBD1 (5 bases). CDR1 and CDR2 from the germline V gene are SGHAT and FQDESV (reference sequence). The CDR3 is made up of 14 amino acids. The V and J ends lost 4 bases and 7 bases respectively, with 16 bases between them. In nucleotides, the CDR3 is TGTGCCAGCAGCTCCTCTGGGACCTCCGTTGAAGCTTTCTTT. It translates to CASSSSGTSVEAFF.

This clone occurred once. V is TRBV9 and J is TRBJ1-5, with D tentatively TRBD1 (6 bases). Germline V gene lookup returns CDR1 SGDLS and CDR2 YYNGEE. This CDR3 is built from 14 residues. Between the trimmed V and J ends, which lost 0 bases and 4 bases, there was a span of 8 bases. The DNA for the CDR3 is TGTGCCAGCAGCGTAGGACAGGATAATCAGCCCCAGCATTTT. This encodes CASSVGQDNQPQHF.

The chain employs TRBV28 and TRBJ2-1, with TRBD2 identical over 9 bases. Germline V gene sequence: CDR1 MDHEN, CDR2 SYDVKM. The CDR3 consists of 20 residues. After removal of 5 bases from V and 0 bases from J, the junction contained 17 bases not matched to a gene. The CDR3, as DNA: TGTGCCAGCAGTCCCCATAGCGGGAGTATCGGAGGGGGCTCCTACAATGAGCAGTTCTTC. It encodes CASSPHSGSIGGGSYNEQFF. The complete variable domain, with remaining parts taken from reference TRBV28 and TRBJ2-1, reads DVKVTQSSRYLVKRTGEKVFLECVQDMDHENMFWYRQDPGLGLRLIYFSYDVKMKEKGDIPEGYSVSREKKERFSLILESASTNQTSMYLCASSPHSGSIGGGSYNEQFFGPGTRLTVL.

The chain couples TRBV7-2 to TRBJ2-5; 8 nucleotides agree with TRBD2. After removal of 5 bases from V and 3 bases from J, the junction contained 8 bases not matched to a gene. The germline V gene encodes CDR1 SGHTA and CDR2 FQGNSA. The CDR3 totals 15 residues. The CDR3 here is CASSRLSGNEETQYF. The CDR3, as DNA: TGTGCCAGCAGCCGTCTTAGCGGGAACGAAGAGACCCAGTACTTC. The full variable domain, rest sourced from reference TRBV7-2 and TRBJ2-5, is GAGVSQSPSNKVTEKGKDVELRCDPISGHTALYWYRQSLGQGLEFLIYFQGNSAPDKSGLPSDRFSAERTGGSVSTLTIQRTQQEDSAVYLCASSRLSGNEETQYFGPGTRLLVL.

V and J are TRBV7-6 and TRBJ2-1; 14 nucleotides align to TRBD2. Trimming cost V 5 bases and J 3 bases; bases outside gene matches: 3. The CDR3 contains 16 residues. Germline assignment: CDR1 SGHVS and CDR2 FNYEAQ. For the CDR3, the DNA is TGTGCCAGCAGCACCGGGACTAGCGGGAGCTACAATGAGCAGTTCTTC. Translating it yields CASSTGTSGSYNEQFF.

The CDR3 loop is CASSELGRHTEAFF. For the CDR3, the DNA is TGCGCCAGCAGTGAGTTGGGTCGGCACACTGAAGCTTTCTTT. The V call is TRBV10-2, the J call TRBJ1-1; D is undetermined. V lost 1 base and J 3 bases, leaving 9 bases between the germline ends. This CDR3 region has 14 residues. Germline V CDR1 and CDR2: WSHSY, SAAADI.

The chain recombines TRBV6-6 with TRBJ1-1, with 11 positions matching TRBD1. The V gene end was trimmed by 5 bases and the J gene end by 4 bases; junction bases not matched to a gene: 3. The CDR3 consists of 14 residues. Germline lookup yields CDR1 MNHNY and CDR2 SVGAGI (reference sequence). The CDR3 is CASSRGQGGTEAFF. CDR3 coding DNA: TGTGCCAGCAGTCGGGGACAGGGGGGCACTGAAGCTTTCTTT.

The V call is TRBV18, the J call TRBJ1-4; 10 positions agree with TRBD1. Trimming at V came to 3 bases and at J to 8 bases, leaving 3 bases not matched to a gene. CDR3 length equals 14 residues. Germline V gene lookup returns CDR1 KGHSH and CDR2 LQKENI. As DNA, the CDR3 is TGTGCCAGCTCACCGACAGGGGGCGGGGAAAAACTGTTTTTT. This gives the protein CASSPTGGGEKLFF.

The chain has TRBV28 and TRBJ2-1; D is undetermined. Trimming removed 8 bases from V and 0 bases from J, with 14 bases in between. The CDR3 spans 15 residues. The V gene's germline CDR1 is MDHEN and CDR2 SYDVKM. The CDR3 region is CASQDPRHSYNEQFF. CDR3 DNA: TGTGCCAGCCAAGATCCACGTCACTCCTACAATGAGCAGTTCTTC.

The V call is TRBV27, the J call TRBJ2-7; D ambiguous. This CDR3 has 14 residues. CDR1 is MNHEY and CDR2 is SMNVEV in the germline V gene (reference sequence). V was trimmed by 7 bases and J by 0 bases, leaving 13 bases between them. The CDR3 spells CASKRMLSSYEQYF. In nucleotides, the CDR3 is TGTGCCAGCAAGAGGATGTTAAGCTCCTACGAGCAGTACTTC.